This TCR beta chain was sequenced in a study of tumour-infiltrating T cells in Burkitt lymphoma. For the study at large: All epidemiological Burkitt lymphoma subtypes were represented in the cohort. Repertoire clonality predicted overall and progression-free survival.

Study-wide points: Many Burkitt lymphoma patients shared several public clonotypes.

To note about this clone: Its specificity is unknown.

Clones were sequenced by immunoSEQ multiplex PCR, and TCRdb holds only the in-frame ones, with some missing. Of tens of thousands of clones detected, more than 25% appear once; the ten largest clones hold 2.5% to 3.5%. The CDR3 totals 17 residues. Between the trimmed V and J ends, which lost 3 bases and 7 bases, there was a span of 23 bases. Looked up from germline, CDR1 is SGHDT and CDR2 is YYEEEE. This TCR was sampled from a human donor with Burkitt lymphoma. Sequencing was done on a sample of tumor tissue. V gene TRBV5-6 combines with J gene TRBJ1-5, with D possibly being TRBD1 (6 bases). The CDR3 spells CASSSGGAGVSSQPQHF. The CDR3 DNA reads TGTGCCAGCAGCTCCGGGGGGGCGGGGGTGTCTTCGCAGCCCCAGCATTTT.